The clone carrying this TCR beta chain came up a few times. The data are from a study of blood T cell repertoires in COVID-19. Some clones are missing from TCRdb's copy, which holds only in-frame ones; the method was immunoSEQ multiplex PCR. The sample lists about 220,000 clones, roughly 82% occurring once. V was clipped by 1 base and J by 1 base; unmatched bases: 1. Germline values: CDR1 SGHRS, CDR2 YFSETQ. This CDR3 comprises 15 residues. The rearrangement joins TRBV5-1 to TRBJ2-1; TRBD1 matches 8 bases. The origin of this receptor is a man in his fifties or sixties with active or convalescent COVID-19. Sequenced material: peripheral blood. CDR3 amino acids: CASSLWTGSYNEQFF. As DNA, the CDR3 is TGCGCCAGCAGCTTGTGGACAGGGTCCTACAATGAGCAGTTCTTC.